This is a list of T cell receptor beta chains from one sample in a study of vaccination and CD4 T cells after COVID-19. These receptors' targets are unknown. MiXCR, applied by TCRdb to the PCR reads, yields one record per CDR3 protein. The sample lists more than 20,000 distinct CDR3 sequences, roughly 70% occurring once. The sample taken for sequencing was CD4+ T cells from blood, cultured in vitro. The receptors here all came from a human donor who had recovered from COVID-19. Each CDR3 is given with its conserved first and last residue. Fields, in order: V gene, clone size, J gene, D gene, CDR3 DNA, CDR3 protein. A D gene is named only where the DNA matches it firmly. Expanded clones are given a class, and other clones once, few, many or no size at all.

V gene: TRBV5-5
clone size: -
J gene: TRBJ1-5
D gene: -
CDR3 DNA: TGTGCCAGCAGCGGACAGCCTAGCAATCAGCCCCAGCATTTT
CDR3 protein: CASSGQPSNQPQHF

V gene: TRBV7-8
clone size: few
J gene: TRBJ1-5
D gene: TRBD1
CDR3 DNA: TGTGCCAGCAGCCTTAAAACAGGGGCGCGGGGTCAGCCCCAGCATTTT
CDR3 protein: CASSLKTGARGQPQHF

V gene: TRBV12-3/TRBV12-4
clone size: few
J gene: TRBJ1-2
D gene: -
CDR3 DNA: TGTGCCAGCAGAGCAACAGGGCCAAATCCAGACTATGGCTACACCTTC
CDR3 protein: CASRATGPNPDYGYTF

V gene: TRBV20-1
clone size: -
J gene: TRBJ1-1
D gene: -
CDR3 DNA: TGCAGTGCTAGAGTAGGAGGGTCGGACACTGAAGCTTTCTTT
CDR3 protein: CSARVGGSDTEAFF

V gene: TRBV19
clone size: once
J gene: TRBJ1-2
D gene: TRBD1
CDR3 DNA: TGTGCCAGTAGCATCATACAGGGGAAGGGAAACTATGGCTACACCTTC
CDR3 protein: CASSIIQGKGNYGYTF

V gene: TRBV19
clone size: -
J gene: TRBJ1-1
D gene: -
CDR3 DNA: TGTGCCAGTAGGCCAAGTAAACTGAACACTGAAGCTTTCTTT
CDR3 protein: CASRPSKLNTEAFF

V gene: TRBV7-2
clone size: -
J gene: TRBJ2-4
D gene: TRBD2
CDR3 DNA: TGTGCCAGCAGCTCACCTGGGAGCGGGAGGGCCCCCAAAAACATTCAGTACTTC
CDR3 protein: CASSSPGSGRAPKNIQYF

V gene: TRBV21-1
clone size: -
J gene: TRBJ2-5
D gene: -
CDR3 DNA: TGTGCCAGCAGCCCAGCGGGGACCCAAGAGACCCAGTACTTC
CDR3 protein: CASSPAGTQETQYF

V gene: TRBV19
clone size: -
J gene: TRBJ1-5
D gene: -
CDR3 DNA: TGTGCCAGTAGTCCGGTCCCGGGGGATAACCAGCCCCAGCATTTT
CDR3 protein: CASSPVPGDNQPQHF

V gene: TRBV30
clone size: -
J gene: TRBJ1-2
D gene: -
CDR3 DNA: TGTGCCTGGACCAATGACCATAACTATGGCTACACCTTC
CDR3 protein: CAWTNDHNYGYTF

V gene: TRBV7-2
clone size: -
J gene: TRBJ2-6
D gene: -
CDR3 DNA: TGTGCCAGCACCTTCACGGCTTCCGGGGCCAACGTCCTGACTTTC
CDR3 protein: CASTFTASGANVLTF

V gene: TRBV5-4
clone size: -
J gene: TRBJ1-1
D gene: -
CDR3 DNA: TGTGCCAGCAGCTTGGGGGCCCTCACTGAAGCTTTCTTT
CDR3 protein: CASSLGALTEAFF

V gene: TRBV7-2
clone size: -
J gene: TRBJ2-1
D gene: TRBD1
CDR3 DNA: TGTGCCAGCAGCTTCCTTCCGGGACAGGATTACAATGAGCAGTTCTTC
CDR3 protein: CASSFLPGQDYNEQFF

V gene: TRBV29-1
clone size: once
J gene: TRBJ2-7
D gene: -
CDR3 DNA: TGCAGCGTTGAAAGGTTGCAGGGGAGGAGAGAGCAGTACTTC
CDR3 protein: CSVERLQGRREQYF

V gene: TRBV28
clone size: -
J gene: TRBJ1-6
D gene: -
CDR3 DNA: TGTGCCAGCAGTTCCCTACAGGGAGCTTATTCACCCCTCCACTTT
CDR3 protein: CASSSLQGAYSPLHF

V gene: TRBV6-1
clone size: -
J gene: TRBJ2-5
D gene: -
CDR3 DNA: TGTGCCAGCAGACCTACAGGTTCCCAGACCCAGTACTTC
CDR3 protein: CASRPTGSQTQYF

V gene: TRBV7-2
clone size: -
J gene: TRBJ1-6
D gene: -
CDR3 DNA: TGTGCCAGCAGCTTAGGGACCGTCAGTAATTCACCCCTCCACTTT
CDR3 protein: CASSLGTVSNSPLHF

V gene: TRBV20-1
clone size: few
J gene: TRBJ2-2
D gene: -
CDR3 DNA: TGCAGTGCCGAACGGTCTTCTCAAAACACCGGGGAGCTGTTTTTT
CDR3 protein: CSAERSSQNTGELFF

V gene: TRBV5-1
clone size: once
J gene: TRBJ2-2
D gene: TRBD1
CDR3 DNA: TGCGCCAGCAGCTTGGTGGCAGGGGGCCTCACCGGGGAGCTGTTTTTT
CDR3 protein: CASSLVAGGLTGELFF

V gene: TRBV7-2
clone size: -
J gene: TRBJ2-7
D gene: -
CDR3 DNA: TGTGCCAGCAGCCAAACGCGAGAGACCCACGAGCAGTACTTC
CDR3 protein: CASSQTRETHEQYF

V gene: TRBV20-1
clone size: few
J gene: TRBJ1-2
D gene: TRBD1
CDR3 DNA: TGCAGTGCTCCTCGGGACAGCAACTATGGCTACACCTTC
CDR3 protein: CSAPRDSNYGYTF

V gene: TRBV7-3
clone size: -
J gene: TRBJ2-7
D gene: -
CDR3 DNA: TGTGCCAGCAGCCAGGGGCCGAGGGGTTTAGAGCAGTACTTC
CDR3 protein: CASSQGPRGLEQYF

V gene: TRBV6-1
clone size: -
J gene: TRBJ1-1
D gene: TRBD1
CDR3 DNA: TGTGCCAGCGTCCGGGACAGGGGGCGGATAGGTAGGACTGAAGCTTTCTTT
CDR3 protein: CASVRDRGRIGRTEAFF

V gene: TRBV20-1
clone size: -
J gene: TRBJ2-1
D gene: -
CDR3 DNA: TGCAGTGCTAGGAACGGGAAGGGACAAAAATACAATGAGCAGTTCTTC
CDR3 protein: CSARNGKGQKYNEQFF

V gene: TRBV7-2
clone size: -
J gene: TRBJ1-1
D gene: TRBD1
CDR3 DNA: TGTGCCAGCAGCTTAGTCGGTACGCGCGGGACAGGGGTAGGCACTGAAGCTTTCTTT
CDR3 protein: CASSLVGTRGTGVGTEAFF

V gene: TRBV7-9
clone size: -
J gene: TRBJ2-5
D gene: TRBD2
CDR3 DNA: TGTGCCAGCAGCTCCCCGGGACTAGCGGGAGGTGAAGAGACCCAGTACTTC
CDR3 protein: CASSSPGLAGGEETQYF

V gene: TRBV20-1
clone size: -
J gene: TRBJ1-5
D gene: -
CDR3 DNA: TGCAGTGCTAGTTGGGCGACCGCCCCGGGTCAGCCCCAGCATTTT
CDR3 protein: CSASWATAPGQPQHF

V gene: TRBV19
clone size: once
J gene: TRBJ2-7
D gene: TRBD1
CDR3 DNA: TGTGCCAGTAGTATAGCCGGGACAGGGATCTACGAGCAGTACTTC
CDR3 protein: CASSIAGTGIYEQYF

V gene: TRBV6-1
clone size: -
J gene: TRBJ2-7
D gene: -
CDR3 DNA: TGTGCCAGCAGATATGCACCCTCCTACGAGCAGTACTTC
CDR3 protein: CASRYAPSYEQYF

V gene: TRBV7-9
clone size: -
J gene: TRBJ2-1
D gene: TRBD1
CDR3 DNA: TGTGCCAGCAGCTTAGAGGGGACAGGGGTGCAGTTCTTC
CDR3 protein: CASSLEGTGVQFF

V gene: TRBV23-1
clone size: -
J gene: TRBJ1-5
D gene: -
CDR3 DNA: TGCGCCAGCAGCTCCCACGACCGGGACCTTGACTACAGCAATCAGCCCCAGCATTTT
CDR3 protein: CASSSHDRDLDYSNQPQHF

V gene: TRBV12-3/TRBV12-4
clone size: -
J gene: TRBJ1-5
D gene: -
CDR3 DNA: TGTGCCAGCAGTTTGACGGGCCTCCCAAACCAGCCCCAGCATTTT
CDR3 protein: CASSLTGLPNQPQHF

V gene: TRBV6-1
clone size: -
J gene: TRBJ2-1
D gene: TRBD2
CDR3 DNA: TGTGCCAGCAGGCCGGGACTAGCTTCGGGTGAGCAGTTCTTC
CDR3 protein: CASRPGLASGEQFF

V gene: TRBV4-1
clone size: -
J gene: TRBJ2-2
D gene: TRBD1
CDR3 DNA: TGCGCCAGCAGCCACGGAGACAGGGGGGGCACCGGGGAGCTGTTTTTT
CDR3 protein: CASSHGDRGGTGELFF

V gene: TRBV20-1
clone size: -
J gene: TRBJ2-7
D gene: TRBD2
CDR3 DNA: TGCAGTGCCAATAAAATAGCGGGAGGTAACGAGCAGTACTTC
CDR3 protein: CSANKIAGGNEQYF

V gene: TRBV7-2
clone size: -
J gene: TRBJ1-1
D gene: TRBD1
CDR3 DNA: TGTGCCAGCAGCTTAGTTGGCCTCCGGACAGGTGAAGCTTTCTTT
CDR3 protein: CASSLVGLRTGEAFF

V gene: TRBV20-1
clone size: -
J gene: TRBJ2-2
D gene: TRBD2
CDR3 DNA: TGCAGTGCTAAACCCCTTTGGGGGCGGGAGGATGTCGGGGAGCTGTTTTTT
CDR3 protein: CSAKPLWGREDVGELFF

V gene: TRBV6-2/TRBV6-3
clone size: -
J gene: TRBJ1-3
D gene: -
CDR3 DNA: TGTGCCAGCAACCGGCAGGGGACCTCTGGAAGCACCATATATTTT
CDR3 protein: CASNRQGTSGSTIYF

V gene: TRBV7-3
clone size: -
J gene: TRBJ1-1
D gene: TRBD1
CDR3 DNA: TGTGCCAGCAGCTTAGTGGGGCAGGGGGTCGGCACTGAAGCTTTCTTT
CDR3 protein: CASSLVGQGVGTEAFF

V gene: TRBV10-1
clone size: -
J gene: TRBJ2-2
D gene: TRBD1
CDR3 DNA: TGCGCCAGCAGGGACAGGGGGCGACGAACCGGGGAGCTGTTTTTT
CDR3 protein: CASRDRGRRTGELFF

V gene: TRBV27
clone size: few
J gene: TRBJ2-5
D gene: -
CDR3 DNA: TGTGCCAGCAGGAGGTACGAGTCTCAAGAGACCCAGTACTTC
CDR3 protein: CASRRYESQETQYF

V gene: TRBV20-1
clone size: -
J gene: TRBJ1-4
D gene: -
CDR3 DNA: TGCAGTGCCCATAGCTCTGGGAGCTGGAATGAAAAACTGTTTTTT
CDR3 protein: CSAHSSGSWNEKLFF

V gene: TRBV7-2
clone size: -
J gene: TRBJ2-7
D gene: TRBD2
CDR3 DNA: TGTGCCAGCAGCCGCACAACACCGGGACTAGCGGGACCCCGCTACGCCTACGAGCAGTACTTC
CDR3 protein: CASSRTTPGLAGPRYAYEQYF

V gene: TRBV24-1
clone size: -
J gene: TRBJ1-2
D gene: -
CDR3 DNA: TGTGCCACCGGCGGGGCAGCTTATGGCTACACCTTC
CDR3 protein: CATGGAAYGYTF

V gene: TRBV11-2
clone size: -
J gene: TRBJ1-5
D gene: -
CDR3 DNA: TGTGCCAGCAGCTTGAGTGGGGGCGCGGGGCAGCCCCAGCATTTT
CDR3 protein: CASSLSGGAGQPQHF

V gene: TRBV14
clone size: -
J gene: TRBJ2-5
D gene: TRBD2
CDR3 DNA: TGTGCCAGCAGCCAGACTGGCGGGAGGGCCGGGGAGACCCAGTACTTC
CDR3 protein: CASSQTGGRAGETQYF

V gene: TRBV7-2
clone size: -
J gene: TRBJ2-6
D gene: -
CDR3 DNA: TGTGCCAGCAGCTACTCTCCCGGCCACTCTGGGGCCAACGTCCTGACTTTC
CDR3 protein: CASSYSPGHSGANVLTF

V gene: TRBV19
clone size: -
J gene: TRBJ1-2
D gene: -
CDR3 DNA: TGTGCCAGTGCCGGGCGACCCTATGGCTACACCTTC
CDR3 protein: CASAGRPYGYTF

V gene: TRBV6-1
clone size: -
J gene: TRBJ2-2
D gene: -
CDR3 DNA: TGTGCCAGCAGGACACAGGGTCCCAACACCGGGGAGCTGTTTTTT
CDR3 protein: CASRTQGPNTGELFF

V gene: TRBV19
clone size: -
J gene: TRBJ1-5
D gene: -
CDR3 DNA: TGTGCCAGTAACGGGCGGCGGGGGGTTAATCAGCCCCAGCATTTT
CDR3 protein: CASNGRRGVNQPQHF

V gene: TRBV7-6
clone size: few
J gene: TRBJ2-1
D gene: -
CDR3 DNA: TGTGCCAGCAGCTTAGTGGGGCTCGGCAATGAGCAGTTCTTC
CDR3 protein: CASSLVGLGNEQFF

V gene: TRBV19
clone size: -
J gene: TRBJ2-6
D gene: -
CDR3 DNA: TGTGCCAGTAGATCCGACAGCTCTGGGGCCAACGTCCTGACTTTC
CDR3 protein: CASRSDSSGANVLTF

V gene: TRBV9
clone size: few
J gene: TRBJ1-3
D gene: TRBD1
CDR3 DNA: TGTGCCAGCAGCCCTAGGACAGGCTCTGGAAACACCATATATTTT
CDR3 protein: CASSPRTGSGNTIYF

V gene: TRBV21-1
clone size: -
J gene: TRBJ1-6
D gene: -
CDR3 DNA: TGTGCCAGCAGGGAAACCCACCGGGGAACAAGCTCCTATAATTCACCCCTCCACTTT
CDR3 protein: CASRETHRGTSSYNSPLHF

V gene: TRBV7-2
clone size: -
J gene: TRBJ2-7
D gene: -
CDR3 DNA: -
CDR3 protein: CASTNQTSMYLCASSLGSYEQYF

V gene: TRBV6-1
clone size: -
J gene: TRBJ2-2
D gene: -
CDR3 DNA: TGTGCCAGCAGGGAATCGGGGGTGGGGACCGGGGAGCTGTTTTTT
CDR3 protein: CASRESGVGTGELFF

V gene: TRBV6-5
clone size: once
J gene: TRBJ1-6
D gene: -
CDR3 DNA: TGTGCCAGCAGTTACACTAACCCGGGCCGCAATTCACCCCTCCACTTT
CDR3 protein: CASSYTNPGRNSPLHF

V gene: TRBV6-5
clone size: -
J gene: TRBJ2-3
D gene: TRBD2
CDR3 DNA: TGTGCCAGCAGTTACGCTAGCGGGAGATCAGATACGCAGTATTTT
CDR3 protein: CASSYASGRSDTQYF

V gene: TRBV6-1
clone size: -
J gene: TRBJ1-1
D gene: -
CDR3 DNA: TGTGCCAACAGTCCCCGAAGGCAAAACACTGAAGCTTTCTTT
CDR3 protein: CANSPRRQNTEAFF

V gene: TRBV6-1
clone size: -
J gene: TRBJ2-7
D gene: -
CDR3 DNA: TGTGCCAGCAGTCAAAGCAATAGGAGGGGCGAGCAGTACTTC
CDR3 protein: CASSQSNRRGEQYF